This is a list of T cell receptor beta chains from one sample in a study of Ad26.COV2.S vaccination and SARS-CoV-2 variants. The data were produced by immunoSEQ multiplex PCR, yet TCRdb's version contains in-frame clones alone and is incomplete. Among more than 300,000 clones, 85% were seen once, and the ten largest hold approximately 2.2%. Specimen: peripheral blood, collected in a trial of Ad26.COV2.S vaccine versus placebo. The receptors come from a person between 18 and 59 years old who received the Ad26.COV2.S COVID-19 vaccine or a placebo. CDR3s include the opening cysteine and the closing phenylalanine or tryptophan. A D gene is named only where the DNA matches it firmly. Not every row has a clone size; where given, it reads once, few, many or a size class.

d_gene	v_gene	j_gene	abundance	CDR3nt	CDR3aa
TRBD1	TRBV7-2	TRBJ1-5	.	TGTGCCAGCAGCTCTAGGACAGGGGGCACTGGACAGCCCCAGCATTTT	CASSSRTGGTGQPQHF
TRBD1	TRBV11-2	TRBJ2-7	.	TGTGCCAGCAGACGCGGGACAGGGTGGGAAGAGCAGTACTTC	CASRRGTGWEEQYF
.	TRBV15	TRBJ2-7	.	TGTGCCACCAGCAGAGAGGCCAGGGGAAGCGAGCAGTACTTC	CATSREARGSEQYF
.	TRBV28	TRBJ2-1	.	TGTGCCAGCAGTTTGGCTGTGGGGAGCTCCTACAATGAGCAGTTCTTC	CASSLAVGSSYNEQFF
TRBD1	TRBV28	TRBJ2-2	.	TGTGCCAGCAGTCCTTTACCTTCCGGGACAGCGAACACCGGGGAGCTGTTTTTT	CASSPLPSGTANTGELFF
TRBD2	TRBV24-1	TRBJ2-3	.	TGTGCCACCAGTGACAATCCCGGGACTAGGATCGCAGATACGCAGTATTTT	CATSDNPGTRIADTQYF
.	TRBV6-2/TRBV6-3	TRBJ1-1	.	TGTGCCAGCAGTTATTCAACCATGAACACTGAAGCTTTCTTT	CASSYSTMNTEAFF
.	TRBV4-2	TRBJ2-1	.	TGTGCCAGCAGCCAAGGGAGTAACAATAACAATGAGCAGTTCTTC	CASSQGSNNNNEQFF
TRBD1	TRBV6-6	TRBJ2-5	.	TGTGCCAGCACCCCGGGACAGGGGAGGGAGACCCAGTACTTC	CASTPGQGRETQYF
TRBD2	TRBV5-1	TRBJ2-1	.	TGCGCCAGCAGCCCGAGCGGGGGCCAACGGAATGAGCAGTTCTTC	CASSPSGGQRNEQFF
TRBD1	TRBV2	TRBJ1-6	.	TGTGCCAGCAACCCGGACAGGGGCTCCTATAATTCACCCCTCCACTTT	CASNPDRGSYNSPLHF
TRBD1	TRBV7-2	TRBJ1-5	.	TGTGCCAGCAGCTCGACAGGGATGAATCAGCCCCAGCATTTT	CASSSTGMNQPQHF
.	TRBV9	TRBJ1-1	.	TGTGCCAGCAGCGTAGGGTCACGGTTGGCTGAAGCTTTCTTT	CASSVGSRLAEAFF
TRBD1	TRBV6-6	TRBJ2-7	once	TGTGCCAGCAGTTACTCGACAGGGGGCTACGAGCAGTACTTC	CASSYSTGGYEQYF
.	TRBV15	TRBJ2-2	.	TGTGCCACCAGGGGCGACAGAGGGGGAAACACCGGGGAGCTGTTTTTT	CATRGDRGGNTGELFF
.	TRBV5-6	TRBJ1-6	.	TGTGCCAGCAGCCCTCTGGCCGCGTCCTATAATTCACCCCTCCACTTT	CASSPLAASYNSPLHF
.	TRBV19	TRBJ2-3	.	TGTGCCAGTAGCGAGGGGGGGGATACGCAGTATTTT	CASSEGGDTQYF
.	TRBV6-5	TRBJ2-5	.	TGTGCCAGCAGTTATTCGACTAGTGGGGAGACCCAGTACTTC	CASSYSTSGETQYF
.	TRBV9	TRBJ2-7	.	TGTGCCAGCAGCGTAGACACCTTCCCCTACGAGCAGTACTTC	CASSVDTFPYEQYF
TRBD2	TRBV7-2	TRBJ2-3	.	TGTGCCAGCAGCAAGGGGACTAGCGGGGGGACGCAGTATTTT	CASSKGTSGGTQYF
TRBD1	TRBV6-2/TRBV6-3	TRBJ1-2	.	TGTGCCAGCAGTCCGGGACAGGGAATTGGCTACACCTTC	CASSPGQGIGYTF
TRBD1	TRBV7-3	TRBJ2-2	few	TGTGCCAGCAGCTTAACCGGGACAGGAGACACCGGGGAGCTGTTTTTT	CASSLTGTGDTGELFF
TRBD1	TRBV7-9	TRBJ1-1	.	TGTGCCAGCAGCTTAGGATTTGACAGGGAAGTTACTGAAGCTTTCTTT	CASSLGFDREVTEAFF
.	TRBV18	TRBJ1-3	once	TGTGCCAGCTCACCACCGGAAAGGACTGGAAACACCATATATTTT	CASSPPERTGNTIYF
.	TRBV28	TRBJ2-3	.	TGTGCCAGCAGTTTGTTGGCTAGTTCCTTTGACGGCACAGATACGCAGTATTTT	CASSLLASSFDGTDTQYF
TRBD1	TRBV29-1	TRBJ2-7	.	TGCAGCGTTGGCGACAGGGGAAGAGAGGGCTCCTACGAGCAGTACTTC	CSVGDRGREGSYEQYF
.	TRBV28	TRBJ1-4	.	TGTGCCAGCAGTTTGTTTGATTCTATGGGTGAAAAACTGTTTTTT	CASSLFDSMGEKLFF
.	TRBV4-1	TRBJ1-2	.	TGCGCCAGCAGCCCCCCCTCAGCTAACTATGGCTACACCTTC	CASSPPSANYGYTF
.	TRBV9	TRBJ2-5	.	TGTGCCAGCAGCGAAGGAGGGAAGTACCAAGAGACCCAGTACTTC	CASSEGGKYQETQYF
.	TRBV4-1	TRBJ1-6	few	TGCGCCAGCAGCGATTCTCGGAGATACGAGGGACATTCACCCCTCCACTTT	CASSDSRRYEGHSPLHF
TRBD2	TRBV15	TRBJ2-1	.	TGTGCCACCAGCAGTAGCGGGGGGGCCCTCGGGCAGTTCTTC	CATSSSGGALGQFF
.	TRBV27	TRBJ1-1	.	TGTGCCAGCAGGGGGTTGGGGGGGACCACTGAAGCTTTCTTT	CASRGLGGTTEAFF
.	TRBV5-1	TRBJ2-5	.	TGCGCCAGCAGACCACAGGGAACCCAAGAGACCCAGTACTTC	CASRPQGTQETQYF